This is a list of T cell receptor beta chains from one sample in a study of blood T cell repertoires in COVID-19. The data were produced by immunoSEQ multiplex PCR, yet TCRdb's version contains in-frame clones alone and is incomplete. In the table there are about 100,000 clones, roughly 76% of which are singletons. The source material was peripheral blood. The receptors here all came from a man of 80 years or more with COVID-19, enrolled during active disease. CDR3s include the opening cysteine and the closing phenylalanine or tryptophan. D genes are given only for firm matches. Size is omitted from some rows. Given values are once, few, many or a class for expanded clones.

TRBV11-2	.	TRBJ1-2	.	TGTGCCAGCAGCTTAGCGTCTAACTATGGCTACACCTTC	CASSLASNYGYTF
TRBV5-1	TRBD1	TRBJ1-6	few	TGCGCCAGCAGCCTTACAGGGGCCCCCCTCCACTTT	CASSLTGAPLHF
TRBV7-9	.	TRBJ1-2	.	TGTGCCAGCAGCTTAGACAGGTCTTATGGCTACACCTTC	CASSLDRSYGYTF
TRBV5-1	.	TRBJ1-6	.	TGCGCCAGCAGCCCCGTGAGGGAGAATTCACCCCTCCACTTT	CASSPVRENSPLHF
TRBV5-6	.	TRBJ2-3	.	TGTGCCAGCAGCCGACGACGCAGGGGCACAGATACGCAGTATTTT	CASSRRRRGTDTQYF
TRBV5-4	.	TRBJ2-1	.	TGTGCCAGCAGCTTGGTAAGGGGCCCCAGGACCTACAATGAGCAGTTCTTC	CASSLVRGPRTYNEQFF
TRBV10-3	.	TRBJ2-1	.	TGTGCCATCAGTGATCAGGGTTCCAGCTCCTACAATGAGCAGTTCTTC	CAISDQGSSSYNEQFF
TRBV5-1	.	TRBJ1-1	.	TGCGCCAGCAGCCAGGGTATACGGGACACTGAAGCTTTCTTT	CASSQGIRDTEAFF
TRBV30	TRBD2	TRBJ2-7	.	TGTGCCTGGAGTTTTCTCGGACTAGCGGGGGGCAGGAGCTCCTACGAGCAGTACTTC	CAWSFLGLAGGRSSYEQYF
TRBV5-6	.	TRBJ2-1	.	TGTGCCAGCAGCTTGGTAGCCGGTGAGGATGAGCAGTTCTTC	CASSLVAGEDEQFF
TRBV7-8	.	TRBJ2-1	.	TGTGCCAGCAGCTTAGCGGCGACTAACAATGAGCAGTTCTTC	CASSLAATNNEQFF
TRBV4-3	.	TRBJ1-4	.	TGCGCCAGCAGCCAAAACTCCGCAACTAATGAAAAACTGTTTTTT	CASSQNSATNEKLFF
TRBV30	TRBD1	TRBJ1-5	.	TGTGCCTGGAGTGTTGGGGGACAGGGGGATCAGCCCCAGCATTTT	CAWSVGGQGDQPQHF
TRBV9	.	TRBJ2-6	.	TGTGCCAGCAGCTCCAGAAGTCCAGGGGAAGTAGGTGGGGCCAACGTCCTGACTTTC	CASSSRSPGEVGGANVLTF
TRBV27	.	TRBJ2-7	.	TGTGCCAGCAGTCCCAGACCGACAGGTACGAGCTCCTACGAGCAGTACTTC	CASSPRPTGTSSYEQYF
TRBV19	TRBD1	TRBJ1-1	.	TGTGCCAGTAGTATAGGGACAGGTATGAACACTGAAGCTTTCTTT	CASSIGTGMNTEAFF
TRBV27	TRBD1	TRBJ1-1	.	TGTGCCAGCAGACTTTATTCGCCGGACAGGTCTGAAGCTTTCTTT	CASRLYSPDRSEAFF
TRBV7-8	TRBD2	TRBJ2-2	.	TGTGCCAGCAGCTCCACCGGGACTAGCGGGAGAGGTAGCACCGGGGAGCTGTTTTTT	CASSSTGTSGRGSTGELFF
TRBV4-1	TRBD1	TRBJ1-1	.	TGCGCCAGCAGCCAGGCTGGGACAGGGGACACTGAAGCTTTCTTT	CASSQAGTGDTEAFF
TRBV6-2/TRBV6-3	TRBD2	TRBJ2-3	.	TGTGCCAGCAGTTACGTAGCGGGGCCCACAGATACGCAGTATTTT	CASSYVAGPTDTQYF
TRBV10-3	.	TRBJ1-3	.	TGTGCCATCAGTGGACAGTCCAACTCTGGAAACACCATATATTTT	CAISGQSNSGNTIYF
TRBV7-8	.	TRBJ1-4	.	TGTGCCAGCAGCTCCCGGGGGTCTGGGGTTCGTGAAAAACTGTTTTTT	CASSSRGSGVREKLFF
TRBV6-5	.	TRBJ2-2	.	TGTGCCAGCAGGTACCCCGGATCGGGCACCGGGGAGCTGTTTTTT	CASRYPGSGTGELFF
TRBV10-3	.	TRBJ1-1	.	TGTGCCATCAGTAGTACAGAAACGAACACTGAAGCTTTCTTT	CAISSTETNTEAFF
TRBV6-6	.	TRBJ2-3	.	TGTGCCAGCAGTTGGATGGAGTTCACAGATACGCAGTATTTT	CASSWMEFTDTQYF
TRBV29-1	TRBD1	TRBJ1-1	.	TGCAGCGGTGGGACAGGGGCGAACACTGAAGCTTTCTTT	CSGGTGANTEAFF